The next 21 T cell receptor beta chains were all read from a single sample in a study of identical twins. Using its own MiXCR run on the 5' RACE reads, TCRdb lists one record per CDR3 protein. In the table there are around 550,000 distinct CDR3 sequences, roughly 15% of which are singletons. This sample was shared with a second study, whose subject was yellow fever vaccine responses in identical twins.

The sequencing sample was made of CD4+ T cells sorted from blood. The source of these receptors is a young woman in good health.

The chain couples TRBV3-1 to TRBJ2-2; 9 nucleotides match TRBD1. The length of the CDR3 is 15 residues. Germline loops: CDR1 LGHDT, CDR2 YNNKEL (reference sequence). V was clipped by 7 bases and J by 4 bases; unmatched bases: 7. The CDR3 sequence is CASTPGQGFTGELFF. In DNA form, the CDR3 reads TGTGCCAGCACGCCGGGACAGGGCTTCACCGGGGAGCTGTTTTTT.

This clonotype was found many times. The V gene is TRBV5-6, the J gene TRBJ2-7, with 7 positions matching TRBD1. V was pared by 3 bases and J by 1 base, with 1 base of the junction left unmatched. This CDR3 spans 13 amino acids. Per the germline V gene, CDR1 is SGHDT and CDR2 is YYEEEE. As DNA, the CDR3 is TGTGCCAGCAGCTGGGACAGTTCCTACGAGCAGTACTTC. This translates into CASSWDSSYEQYF.

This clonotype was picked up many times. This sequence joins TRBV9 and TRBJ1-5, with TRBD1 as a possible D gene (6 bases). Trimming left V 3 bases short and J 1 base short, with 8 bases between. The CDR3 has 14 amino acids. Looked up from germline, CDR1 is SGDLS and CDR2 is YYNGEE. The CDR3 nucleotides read TGTGCCAGCAGCGCTGACAGGAGCAATCAGCCCCAGCATTTT. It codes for CASSADRSNQPQHF.

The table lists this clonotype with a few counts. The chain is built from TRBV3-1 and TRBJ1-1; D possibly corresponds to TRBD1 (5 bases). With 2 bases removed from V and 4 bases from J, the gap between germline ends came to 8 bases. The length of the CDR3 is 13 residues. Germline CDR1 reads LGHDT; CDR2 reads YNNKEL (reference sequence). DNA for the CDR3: TGTGCCAGCAGCCAACGGGGGTCCACTGAAGCTTTCTTT. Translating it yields CASSQRGSTEAFF.

CDR3: CASSLGFSQGRIILADTQYF. CDR3 coding DNA: TGTGCCAGCAGCTTAGGGTTTTCGCAGGGTCGTATTATACTGGCAGATACGCAGTATTTT. This rearrangement joins TRBV11-1 to TRBJ2-3; TRBD1 is a possible D gene (5 bases). Between the trimmed V and J ends, which lost 1 base and 4 bases, there was a span of 27 bases. The CDR3 spans 20 residues. Per the germline V gene, CDR1 is SGHAT and CDR2 is FQDESV (reference sequence). The whole variable domain, filled in from reference TRBV11-1 and TRBJ2-3, reads EAEVAQSPRYKITEKSQAVAFWCDPISGHATLYWYRQILGQGPELLVQFQDESVVDDSQLPKDRFSAERLKGVDSTLKIQPAELGDSAMYLCASSLGFSQGRIILADTQYFGPGTRLTVL.

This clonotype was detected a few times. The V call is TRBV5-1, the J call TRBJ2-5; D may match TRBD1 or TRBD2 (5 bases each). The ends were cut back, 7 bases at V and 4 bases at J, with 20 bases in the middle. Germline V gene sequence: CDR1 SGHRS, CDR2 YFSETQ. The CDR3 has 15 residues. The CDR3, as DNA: TGCGCCAGCCAGGCCGGGACCCTTTCGGGAGAGACCCAGTACTTC. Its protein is CASQAGTLSGETQYF.

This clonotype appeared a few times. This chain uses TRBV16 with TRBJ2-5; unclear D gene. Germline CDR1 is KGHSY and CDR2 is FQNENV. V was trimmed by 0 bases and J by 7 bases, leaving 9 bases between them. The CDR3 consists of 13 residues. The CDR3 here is CASSQSGFGTQYF. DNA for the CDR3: TGTGCCAGCAGCCAATCGGGGTTTGGGACCCAGTACTTC.

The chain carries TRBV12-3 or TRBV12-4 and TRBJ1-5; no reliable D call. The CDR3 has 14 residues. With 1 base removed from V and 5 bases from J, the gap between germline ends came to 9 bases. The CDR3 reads CASSLGGFYQPQHF. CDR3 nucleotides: TGTGCCAGCAGTTTAGGAGGGTTCTATCAGCCCCAGCATTTT.

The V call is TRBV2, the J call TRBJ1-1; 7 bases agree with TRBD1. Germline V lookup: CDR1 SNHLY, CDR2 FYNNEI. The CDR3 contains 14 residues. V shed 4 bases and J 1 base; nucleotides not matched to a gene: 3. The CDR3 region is CASSARGTNTEAFF. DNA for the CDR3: TGTGCCAGCAGTGCCAGGGGGACGAACACTGAAGCTTTCTTT.

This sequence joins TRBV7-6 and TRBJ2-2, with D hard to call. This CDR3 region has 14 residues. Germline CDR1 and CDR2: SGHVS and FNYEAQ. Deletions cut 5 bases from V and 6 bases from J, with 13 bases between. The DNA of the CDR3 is TGTGCCAGCAGCCCACATGGAGCCTCCGGGGAGCTGTTTTTT. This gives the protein CASSPHGASGELFF. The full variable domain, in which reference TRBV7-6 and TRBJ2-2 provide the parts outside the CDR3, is GAGVSQSPRYKVTKRGQDVALRCDPISGHVSLYWYRQALGQGPEFLTYFNYEAQQDKSGLPNDRFSAERPEGSISTLTIQRTEQRDSAMYRCASSPHGASGELFFGEGSRLTVL.

CDR3: CSAPTGAGGELFF. The CDR3 DNA reads TGCAGTGCTCCCACAGGGGCTGGCGGGGAGCTGTTTTTT. V is TRBV20-1 and J is TRBJ2-2, with 7 nucleotides matching TRBD1. Trimming took 5 bases from V and 7 from J; bases not matched to a gene: 7. This CDR3 comprises 13 residues. CDR1 DFQATT and CDR2 SNEGSKA come from the germline V gene (reference sequence).

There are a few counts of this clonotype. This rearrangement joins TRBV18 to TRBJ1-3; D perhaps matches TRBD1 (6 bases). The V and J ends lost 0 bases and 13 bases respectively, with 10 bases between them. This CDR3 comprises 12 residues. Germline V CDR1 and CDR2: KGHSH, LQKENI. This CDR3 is CASSPPAGEIYF. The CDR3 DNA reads TGTGCCAGCTCACCACCGGCAGGGGAAATATATTTT.

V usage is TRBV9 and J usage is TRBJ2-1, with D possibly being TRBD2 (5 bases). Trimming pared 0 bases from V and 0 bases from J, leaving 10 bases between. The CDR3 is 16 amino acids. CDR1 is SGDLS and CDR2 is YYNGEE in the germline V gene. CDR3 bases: TGTGCCAGCAGCGTAGGAATAGCGATCTCCTACAATGAGCAGTTCTTC. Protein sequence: CASSVGIAISYNEQFF.

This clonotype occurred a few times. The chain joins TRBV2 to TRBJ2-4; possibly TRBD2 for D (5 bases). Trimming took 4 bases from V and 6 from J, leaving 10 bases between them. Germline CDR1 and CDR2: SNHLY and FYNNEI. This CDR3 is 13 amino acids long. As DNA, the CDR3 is TGTGCCAGCAGTGGGGAGTCCCTAAACATTCAGTACTTC. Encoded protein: CASSGESLNIQYF.

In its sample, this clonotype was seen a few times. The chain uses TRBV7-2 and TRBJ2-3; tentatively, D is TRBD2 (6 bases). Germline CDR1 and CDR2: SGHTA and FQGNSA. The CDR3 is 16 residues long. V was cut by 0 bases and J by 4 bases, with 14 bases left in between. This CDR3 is CASSLANLAGSDTQYF. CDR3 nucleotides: TGTGCCAGCAGCTTAGCCAACTTGGCGGGGTCAGATACGCAGTATTTT.

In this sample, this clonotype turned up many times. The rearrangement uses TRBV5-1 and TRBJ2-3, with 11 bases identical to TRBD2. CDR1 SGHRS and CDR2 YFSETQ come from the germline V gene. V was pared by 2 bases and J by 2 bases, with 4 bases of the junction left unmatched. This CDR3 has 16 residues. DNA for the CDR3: TGCGCCAGCAGCTTCTCGACTAGCGGGGTCACAGATACGCAGTATTTT. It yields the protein CASSFSTSGVTDTQYF.

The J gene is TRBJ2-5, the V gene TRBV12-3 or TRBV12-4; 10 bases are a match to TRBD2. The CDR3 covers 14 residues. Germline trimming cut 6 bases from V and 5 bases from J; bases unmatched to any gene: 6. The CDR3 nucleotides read TGTGCCAGCAGACTAGCGGGACCTTGGGAGACCCAGTACTTC. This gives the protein CASRLAGPWETQYF.

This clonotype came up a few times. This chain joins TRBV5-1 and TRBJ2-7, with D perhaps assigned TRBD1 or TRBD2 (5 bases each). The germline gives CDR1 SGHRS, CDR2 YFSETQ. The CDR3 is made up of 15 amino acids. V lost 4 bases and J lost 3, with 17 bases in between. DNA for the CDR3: TGCGCCAGCAGCCGTCTGGGGGAGACTGACTACGAGCAGTACTTC. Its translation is CASSRLGETDYEQYF.

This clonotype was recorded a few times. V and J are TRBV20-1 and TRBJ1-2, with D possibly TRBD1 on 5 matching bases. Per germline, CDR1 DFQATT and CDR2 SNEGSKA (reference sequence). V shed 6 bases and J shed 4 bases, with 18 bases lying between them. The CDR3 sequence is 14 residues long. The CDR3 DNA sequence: TGCAGTGCCGGGGGGAGTAGAGGACGCTATGGCTACACCTTC. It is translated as CSAGGSRGRYGYTF.

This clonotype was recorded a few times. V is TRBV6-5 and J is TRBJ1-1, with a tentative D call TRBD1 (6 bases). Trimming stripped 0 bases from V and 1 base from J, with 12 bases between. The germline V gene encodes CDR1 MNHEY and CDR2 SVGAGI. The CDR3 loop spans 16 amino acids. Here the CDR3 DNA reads TGTGCCAGCAGTTACTCCGGACAGATTAAGAACACTGAAGCTTTCTTT. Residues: CASSYSGQIKNTEAFF.

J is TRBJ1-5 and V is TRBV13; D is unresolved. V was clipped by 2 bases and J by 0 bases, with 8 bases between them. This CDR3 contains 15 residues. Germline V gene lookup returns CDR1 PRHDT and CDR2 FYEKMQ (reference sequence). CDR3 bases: TGTGCCAGCAGCTTACGTGTGGGTAGCAATCAGCCCCAGCATTTT. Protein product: CASSLRVGSNQPQHF.